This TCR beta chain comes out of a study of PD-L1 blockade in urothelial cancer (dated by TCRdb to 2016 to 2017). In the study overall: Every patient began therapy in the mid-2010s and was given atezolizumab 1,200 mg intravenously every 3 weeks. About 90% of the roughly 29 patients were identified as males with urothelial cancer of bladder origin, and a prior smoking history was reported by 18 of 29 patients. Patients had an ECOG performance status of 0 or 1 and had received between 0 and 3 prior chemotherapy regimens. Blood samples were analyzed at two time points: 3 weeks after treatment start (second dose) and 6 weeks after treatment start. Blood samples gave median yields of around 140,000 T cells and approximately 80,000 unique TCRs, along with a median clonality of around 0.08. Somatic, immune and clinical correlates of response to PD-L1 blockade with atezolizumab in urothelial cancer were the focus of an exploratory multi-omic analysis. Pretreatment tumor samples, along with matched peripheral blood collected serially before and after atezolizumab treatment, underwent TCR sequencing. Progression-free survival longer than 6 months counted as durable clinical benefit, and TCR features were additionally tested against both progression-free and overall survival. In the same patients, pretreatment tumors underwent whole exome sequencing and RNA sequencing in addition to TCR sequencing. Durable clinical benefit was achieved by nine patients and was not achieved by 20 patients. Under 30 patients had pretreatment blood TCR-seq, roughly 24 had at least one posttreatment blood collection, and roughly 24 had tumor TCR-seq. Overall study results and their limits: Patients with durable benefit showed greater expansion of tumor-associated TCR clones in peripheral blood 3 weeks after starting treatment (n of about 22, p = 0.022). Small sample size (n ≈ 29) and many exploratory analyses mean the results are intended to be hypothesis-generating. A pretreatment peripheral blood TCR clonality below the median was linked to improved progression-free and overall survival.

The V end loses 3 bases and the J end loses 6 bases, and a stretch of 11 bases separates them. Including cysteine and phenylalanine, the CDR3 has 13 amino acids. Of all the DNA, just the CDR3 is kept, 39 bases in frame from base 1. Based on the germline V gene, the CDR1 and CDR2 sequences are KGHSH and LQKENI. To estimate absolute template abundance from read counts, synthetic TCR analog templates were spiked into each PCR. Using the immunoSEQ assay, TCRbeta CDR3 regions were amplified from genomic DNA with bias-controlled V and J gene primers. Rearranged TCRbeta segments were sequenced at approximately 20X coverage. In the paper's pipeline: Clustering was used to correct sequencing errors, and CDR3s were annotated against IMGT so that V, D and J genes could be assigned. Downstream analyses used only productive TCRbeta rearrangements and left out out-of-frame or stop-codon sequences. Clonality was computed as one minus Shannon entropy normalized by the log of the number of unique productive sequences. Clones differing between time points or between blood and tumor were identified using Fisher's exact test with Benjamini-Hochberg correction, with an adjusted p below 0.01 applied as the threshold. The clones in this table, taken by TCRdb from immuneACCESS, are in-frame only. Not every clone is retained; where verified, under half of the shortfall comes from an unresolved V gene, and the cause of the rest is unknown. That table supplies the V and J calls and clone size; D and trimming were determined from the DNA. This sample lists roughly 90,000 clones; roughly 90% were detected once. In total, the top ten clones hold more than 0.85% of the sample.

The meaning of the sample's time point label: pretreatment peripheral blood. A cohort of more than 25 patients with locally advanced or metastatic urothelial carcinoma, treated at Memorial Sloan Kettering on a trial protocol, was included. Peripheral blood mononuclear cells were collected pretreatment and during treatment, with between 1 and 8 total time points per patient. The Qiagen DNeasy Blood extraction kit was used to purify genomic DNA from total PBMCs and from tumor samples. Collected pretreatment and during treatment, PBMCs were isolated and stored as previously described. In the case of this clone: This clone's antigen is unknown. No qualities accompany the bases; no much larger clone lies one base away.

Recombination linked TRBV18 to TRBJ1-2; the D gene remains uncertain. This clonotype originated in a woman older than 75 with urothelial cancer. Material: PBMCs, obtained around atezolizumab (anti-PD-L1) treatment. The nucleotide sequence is TGTGCCAGCTCACCCCGCGGCGCCGATGGCTACACCTTC. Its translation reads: CASSPRGADGYTF.